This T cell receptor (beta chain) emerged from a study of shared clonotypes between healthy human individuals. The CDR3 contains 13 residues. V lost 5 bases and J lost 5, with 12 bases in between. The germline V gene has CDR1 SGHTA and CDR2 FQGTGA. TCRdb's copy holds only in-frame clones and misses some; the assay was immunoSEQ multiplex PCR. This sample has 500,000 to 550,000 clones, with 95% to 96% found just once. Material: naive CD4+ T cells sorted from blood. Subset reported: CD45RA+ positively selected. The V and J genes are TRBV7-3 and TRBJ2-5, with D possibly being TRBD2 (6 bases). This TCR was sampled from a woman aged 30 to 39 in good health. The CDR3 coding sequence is TGTGCCAGCAGCACGGGACTGTGGGAGACCCAGTACTTC. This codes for CASSTGLWETQYF.